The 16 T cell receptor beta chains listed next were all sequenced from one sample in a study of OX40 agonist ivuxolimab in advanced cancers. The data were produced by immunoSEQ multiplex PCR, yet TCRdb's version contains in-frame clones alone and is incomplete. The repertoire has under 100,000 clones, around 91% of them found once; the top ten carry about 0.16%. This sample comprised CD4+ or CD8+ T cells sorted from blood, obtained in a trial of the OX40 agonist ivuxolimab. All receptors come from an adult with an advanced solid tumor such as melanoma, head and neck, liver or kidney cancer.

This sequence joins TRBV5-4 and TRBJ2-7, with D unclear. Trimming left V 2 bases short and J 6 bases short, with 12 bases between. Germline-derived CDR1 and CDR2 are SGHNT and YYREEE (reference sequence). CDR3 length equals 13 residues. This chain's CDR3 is CASSFSRGLEQYF. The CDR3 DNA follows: TGTGCCAGCAGCTTTTCTCGCGGTCTCGAGCAGTACTTC.

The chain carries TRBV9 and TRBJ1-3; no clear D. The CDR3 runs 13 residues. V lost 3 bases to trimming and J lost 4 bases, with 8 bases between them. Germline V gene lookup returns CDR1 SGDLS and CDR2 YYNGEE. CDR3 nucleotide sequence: TGTGCCAGCAGCGCCGTCCAGGGAAACACCATATATTTT. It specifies CASSAVQGNTIYF.

CDR3 region: CASSSGSYEQYF. Written as DNA, the CDR3 is TGTGCCAGCAGCTCGGGGTCCTACGAGCAGTACTTC. This chain connects TRBV2 to TRBJ2-7; D is possibly TRBD2 (5 bases). This CDR3 has 12 amino acids. V shed 6 bases and J shed 1 base, with 7 bases lying between them. Germline V gene lookup returns CDR1 SNHLY and CDR2 FYNNEI.

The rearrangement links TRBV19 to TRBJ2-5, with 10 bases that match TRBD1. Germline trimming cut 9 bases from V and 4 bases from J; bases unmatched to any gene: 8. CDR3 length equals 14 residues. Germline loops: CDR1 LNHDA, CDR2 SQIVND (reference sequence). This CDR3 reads CASRQGASGETQYF. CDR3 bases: TGTGCCAGCCGACAGGGGGCGTCGGGAGAGACCCAGTACTTC.

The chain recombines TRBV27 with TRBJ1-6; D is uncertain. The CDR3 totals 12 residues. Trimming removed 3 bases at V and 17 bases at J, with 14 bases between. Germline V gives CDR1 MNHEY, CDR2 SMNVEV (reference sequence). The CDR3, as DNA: TGTGCCAGCAGTTTCCGTGGAGGTACGGTCCACTTT. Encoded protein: CASSFRGGTVHF.

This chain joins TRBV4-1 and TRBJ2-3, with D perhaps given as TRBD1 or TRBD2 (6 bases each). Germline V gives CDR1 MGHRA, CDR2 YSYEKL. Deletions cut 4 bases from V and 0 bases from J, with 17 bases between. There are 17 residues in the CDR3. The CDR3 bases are TGCGCCAGCAGCCGCCAAGGTTCGGGGGCAAGCACAGATACGCAGTATTTT. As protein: CASSRQGSGASTDTQYF.

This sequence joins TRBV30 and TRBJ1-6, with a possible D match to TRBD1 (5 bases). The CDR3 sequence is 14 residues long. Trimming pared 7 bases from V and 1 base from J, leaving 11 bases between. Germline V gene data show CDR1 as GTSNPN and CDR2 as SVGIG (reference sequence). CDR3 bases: TGTGCCTACGTCGGGGGATCCTATAATTCACCCCTCCACTTT. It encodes CAYVGGSYNSPLHF.

CDR3 in DNA: TGTGCCTGGAGTAATGGGGCCTACGAGCAGTACTTC. The encoded protein is CAWSNGAYEQYF. This chain connects TRBV30 to TRBJ2-7; D call uncertain. Germline loops: CDR1 GTSNPN, CDR2 SVGIG (reference sequence). The CDR3 sequence is 12 residues long. With 2 bases removed from V and 2 bases from J, the gap between germline ends came to 7 bases.

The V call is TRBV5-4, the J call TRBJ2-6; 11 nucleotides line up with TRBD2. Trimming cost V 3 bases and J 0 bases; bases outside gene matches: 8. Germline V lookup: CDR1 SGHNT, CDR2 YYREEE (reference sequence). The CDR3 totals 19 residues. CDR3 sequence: CASSWGLAGGSSGANVLTF. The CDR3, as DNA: TGTGCCAGCAGCTGGGGATTAGCGGGAGGGAGCTCTGGGGCCAACGTCCTGACTTTC.

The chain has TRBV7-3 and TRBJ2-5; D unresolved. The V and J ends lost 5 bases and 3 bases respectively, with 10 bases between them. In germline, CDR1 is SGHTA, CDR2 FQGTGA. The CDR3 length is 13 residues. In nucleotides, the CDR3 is TGTGCCAGCAGCCGCAGTGGGGAAGAGACCCAGTACTTC. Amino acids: CASSRSGEETQYF. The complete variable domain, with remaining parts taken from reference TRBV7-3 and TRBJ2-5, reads GAGVSQTPSNKVTEKGKYVELRCDPISGHTALYWYRQSLGQGPEFLIYFQGTGAADDSGLPNDRFFAVRPEGSVSTLKIQRTERGDSAVYLCASSRSGEETQYFGPGTRLLVL.

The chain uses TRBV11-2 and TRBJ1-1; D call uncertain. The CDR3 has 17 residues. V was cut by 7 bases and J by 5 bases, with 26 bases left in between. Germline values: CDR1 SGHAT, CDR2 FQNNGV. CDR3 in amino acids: CASNQAPTFSTITEAFF. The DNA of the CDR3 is TGTGCCAGCAACCAAGCCCCGACTTTTTCCACGATAACTGAAGCTTTCTTT.

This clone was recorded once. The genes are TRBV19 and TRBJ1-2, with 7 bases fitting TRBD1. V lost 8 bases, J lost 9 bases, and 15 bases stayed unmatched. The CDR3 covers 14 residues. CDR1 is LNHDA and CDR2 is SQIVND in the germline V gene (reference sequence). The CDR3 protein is CASRTGTDSYRYTF. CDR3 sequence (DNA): TGTGCCAGTCGGACCGGGACAGATTCATATCGCTACACCTTC.

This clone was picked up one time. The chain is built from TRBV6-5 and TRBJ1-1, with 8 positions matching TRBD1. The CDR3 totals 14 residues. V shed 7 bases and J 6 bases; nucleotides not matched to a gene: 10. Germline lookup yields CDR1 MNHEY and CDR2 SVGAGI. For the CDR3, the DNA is TGTGCCAGCATTGCCCATGGACAGGGATCTGAAGCTTTCTTT. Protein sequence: CASIAHGQGSEAFF.

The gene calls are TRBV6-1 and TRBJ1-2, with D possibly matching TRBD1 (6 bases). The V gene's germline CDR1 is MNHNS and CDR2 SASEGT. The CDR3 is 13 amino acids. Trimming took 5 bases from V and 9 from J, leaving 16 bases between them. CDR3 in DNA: TGTGCCAGCAGTCCTCAGGGGAAGGAGCGCTACACCTTC. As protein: CASSPQGKERYTF.

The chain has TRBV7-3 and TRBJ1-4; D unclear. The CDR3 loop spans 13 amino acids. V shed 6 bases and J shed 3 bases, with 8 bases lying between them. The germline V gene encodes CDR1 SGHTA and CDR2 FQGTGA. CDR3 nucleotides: TGTGCCAGCAGTCGCGTAGCTAATGAAAAACTGTTTTTT. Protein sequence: CASSRVANEKLFF.

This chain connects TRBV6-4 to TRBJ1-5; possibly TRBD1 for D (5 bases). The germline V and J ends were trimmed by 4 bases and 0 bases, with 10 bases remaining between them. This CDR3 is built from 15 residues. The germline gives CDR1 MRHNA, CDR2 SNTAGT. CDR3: CASSVDDSSNQPQHF. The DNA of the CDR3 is TGTGCCAGCAGTGTGGACGACAGTAGCAATCAGCCCCAGCATTTT.